Each of the 32 T cell receptor beta chains below was sequenced from the same sample in a study of T-cell memory formation after mild COVID-19. Via MiXCR, TCRdb re-called the 5' RACE reads, giving one row per CDR3 protein. This sample has under 150,000 distinct CDR3 sequences, with 16% found just once. The specimen was PBMCs or a T cell subset sorted from them (not recorded which). Receptors were obtained from an adult woman who had mild COVID-19 (a few samples of this study predate the infection). Cell type and time point are not known.

The V and J genes are TRBV7-9 and TRBJ2-4, with TRBD1 identical over 7 bases. Unmatched junction bases numbered 19, after V lost 5 bases and J lost 0 bases. Germline V CDR1 and CDR2: SEHNR, FQNEAQ (reference sequence). The CDR3 has 20 residues. The CDR3 reads CASSQGPGQPKSLAKNIQYF. Here the CDR3 DNA reads TGTGCCAGCAGCCAGGGACCGGGACAGCCAAAGAGCCTAGCCAAAAACATTCAGTACTTC.

This rearrangement joins TRBV29-1 to TRBJ2-1; possibly TRBD2 for D (6 bases). The CDR3 contains 11 residues. Trimming stripped 5 bases from V and 9 bases from J, with 11 bases between. Per germline, CDR1 SQVTM and CDR2 ANQGSEA. Here the CDR3 DNA reads TGCAGCGTTTCTCGGGGGAGTGAGCAGTTCTTC. It specifies CSVSRGSEQFF.

This clonotype appeared a few times. V gene TRBV7-2 combines with J gene TRBJ2-7, with 11 bases that match TRBD2. The V segment lost 5 bases and the J segment 3 bases; nucleotides outside the gene matches: 6. Germline values: CDR1 SGHTA, CDR2 FQGNSA. The CDR3 contains 15 residues. CDR3 amino acids: CASSHGTSGYYEQYF. CDR3 DNA sequence: TGTGCCAGCAGCCACGGGACTAGCGGATACTACGAGCAGTACTTC. The whole variable domain, remainder taken from reference TRBV7-2 and TRBJ2-7, is GAGVSQSPSNKVTEKGKDVELRCDPISGHTALYWYRQSLGQGLEFLIYFQGNSAPDKSGLPSDRFSAERTGGSVSTLTIQRTQQEDSAVYLCASSHGTSGYYEQYFGPGTRLTVT.

This chain connects TRBV7-3 to TRBJ1-1, with a weak D call TRBD1 (5 bases). This CDR3 is built from 14 residues. Germline V CDR1 and CDR2: SGHTA, FQGTGA. V shed 5 bases and J shed 6 bases, with 16 bases lying between them. CDR3: CASSPGPPRAEAFF. As DNA, the CDR3 is TGTGCCAGCAGCCCAGGGCCTCCTAGGGCTGAAGCTTTCTTT.

This clonotype has a handful of counts. The chain recombines TRBV27 with TRBJ2-7, with D hard to call. Deletions cut 0 bases from V and 2 bases from J, with 11 bases between. CDR1 and CDR2 from the germline V gene are MNHEY and SMNVEV (reference sequence). This CDR3 has 15 residues. This CDR3 is CASSLSASRAYEQYF. In DNA form, the CDR3 reads TGTGCCAGCAGTTTATCCGCAAGTAGGGCCTACGAGCAGTACTTC.

This clonotype has only a few counts. This rearrangement joins TRBV5-1 to TRBJ2-2; 8 bases line up with TRBD1. V shed 3 bases and J 6 bases; nucleotides not matched to a gene: 13. Germline loops: CDR1 SGHRS, CDR2 YFSETQ. The CDR3 length is 17 residues. For the CDR3, the DNA is TGCGCCAGCAGCTCGTACGACAGGGGTGGAGCGGCCGGGGAGCTGTTTTTT. This encodes CASSSYDRGGAAGELFF.

The rearrangement uses TRBV9 and TRBJ2-2; 9 bases map to TRBD2. Germline-derived CDR1 and CDR2 are SGDLS and YYNGEE. This CDR3 has 17 residues. Losses at the gene ends were 5 bases for V and 4 bases for J; bases not matched to a gene: 12. The CDR3 nucleotides read TGTGCCAGCAGTCACAACAGGGCAGCGGGGGGCACCGGGGAGCTGTTTTTT. This sequence encodes CASSHNRAAGGTGELFF.

This clonotype was detected only a few times. This sequence joins TRBV27 and TRBJ2-7; TRBD2 is a possible D gene (5 bases). The CDR3 is made up of 15 amino acids. V lost 10 bases, J lost 1 base, and 20 bases lay in between. Per the germline V gene, CDR1 is MNHEY and CDR2 is SMNVEV (reference sequence). In DNA form, the CDR3 reads TGTGCCACCATCGGGGTTCACTCGGGTTCCTACGAGCAGTACTTC. It specifies CATIGVHSGSYEQYF.

This clonotype showed up just a few times. The chain couples TRBV2 to TRBJ2-3; tentative D call: TRBD2 (6 bases). Germline V gives CDR1 SNHLY, CDR2 FYNNEI. The ends were cut back, 6 bases at V and 5 bases at J, with 18 bases in the middle. This CDR3 comprises 15 residues. The DNA for the CDR3 is TGTGCCAGCAGCGACCAAGGCGGGGTAGGAGATACGCAGTATTTT. Its protein is CASSDQGGVGDTQYF.

This chain uses TRBV29-1 with TRBJ2-7; D is ambiguous. Per germline, CDR1 SQVTM and CDR2 ANQGSEA. V was trimmed by 6 bases and J by 4 bases, leaving 10 bases between them. There are 11 residues in the CDR3. The CDR3 region is CSVRDEYEQYF. Here the CDR3 DNA reads TGCAGCGTCAGAGACGAGTACGAGCAGTACTTC.

The genes are TRBV20-1 and TRBJ1-2; possible D gene TRBD1, 6 bases. Deletions cut 0 bases from V and 0 bases from J, with 11 bases between. Looked up from germline, CDR1 is DFQATT and CDR2 is SNEGSKA (reference sequence). There are 15 residues in the CDR3. CDR3: CSARDKGHPNYGYTF. The CDR3 region has the DNA TGCAGTGCTAGAGATAAGGGACACCCTAACTATGGCTACACCTTC.

The V and J genes are TRBV5-1 and TRBJ2-3; 7 bases agree with TRBD2. The CDR3 is made up of 16 amino acids. Germline assignment: CDR1 SGHRS and CDR2 YFSETQ. V lost 0 bases, J lost 0 bases, and 4 bases stayed unmatched. The CDR3 sequence: CASSLVLRGSTDTQYF. CDR3 nucleotide sequence: TGCGCCAGCAGCTTGGTTTTGCGGGGGAGCACAGATACGCAGTATTTT.

This clonotype has more than one count but fewer than ten. The CDR3 DNA sequence: TGTGCCAGTAGTCCCGAGACTAGCGGACAAGAGACCCAGTACTTC. Translating it yields CASSPETSGQETQYF. This sequence joins TRBV19 and TRBJ2-5; the match to TRBD2 covers 9 bases. V was pared by 5 bases and J by 2 bases, with 6 bases of the junction left unmatched. Germline assignment: CDR1 LNHDA and CDR2 SQIVND (reference sequence). This CDR3 comprises 15 residues.

In this sample, this clonotype turned up a few times. The rearrangement uses TRBV5-1 and TRBJ2-7, with unresolved D. V was trimmed by 0 bases and J by 3 bases, leaving 7 bases between them. The V gene's germline CDR1 is SGHRS and CDR2 YFSETQ. The CDR3 covers 13 residues. CDR3 in amino acids: CASSLADNYEQYF. The CDR3 coding sequence is TGCGCCAGCAGCTTGGCCGATAACTACGAGCAGTACTTC.

In this sample, this clonotype turned up many times. The genes are TRBV4-2 and TRBJ2-7, with TRBD2 matching 9 bases. J gave up 2 bases and V 4 bases, and 6 bases lay outside the gene matches. This CDR3 is built from 15 residues. Per germline, CDR1 LGHNA and CDR2 YNFKEQ. The CDR3 DNA is TGTGCCAGCAGCCCCTCACTAGCGGGCACCTACGAGCAGTACTTC. Translation: CASSPSLAGTYEQYF.

At least ten counts were recorded for this clonotype. The chain couples TRBV10-3 to TRBJ1-4; no definite D call. V was pared by 2 bases and J by 7 bases, with 8 bases between. Germline V CDR1 and CDR2: ENHRY, SYGVKD. This CDR3 spans 13 amino acids. DNA of the CDR3: TGTGCCATCAGTGAGCCGAGGCGTGAAAAACTGTTTTTT. It translates to CAISEPRREKLFF.

The gene calls are TRBV5-5 and TRBJ1-5, with D unresolved. The CDR3 loop spans 15 amino acids. Trimming removed 4 bases from V and 3 bases from J, with 14 bases in between. CDR1 is SGHKS and CDR2 is YYEKEE in the germline V gene (reference sequence). The CDR3 sequence: CASSLGLTPNQPQHF. The CDR3 nucleotides are TGTGCCAGCAGCCTAGGACTGACCCCCAATCAGCCCCAGCATTTT.

The sample holds a few counts of this clonotype. The rearrangement uses TRBV24-1 and TRBJ2-2; 9 positions agree with TRBD2. CDR3 length equals 19 residues. Germline CDR1 and CDR2: KGHDR and SFDVKD. Losses at the gene ends were 4 bases for V and 6 bases for J; bases not matched to a gene: 17. The CDR3 region has the DNA TGTGCCACCAGTGACCGCTCGCCTGGGCGGGGGGGCAAGGCCGGGGAGCTGTTTTTT. Encoded protein: CATSDRSPGRGGKAGELFF.

The rearrangement joins TRBV7-2 to TRBJ2-1; D uncertain. Per germline, CDR1 SGHTA and CDR2 FQGNSA. The V end lost 4 bases, the J end lost 10 bases, and 14 bases lay between the germline ends. The CDR3 is 13 amino acids. The DNA of the CDR3 is TGTGCCAGCAGCTCGAGTAGCCAAGGGGAGCAGTTCTTC. It is translated as CASSSSSQGEQFF.

This sequence joins TRBV20-1 and TRBJ1-2, with D possibly TRBD1 on 6 matching bases. With 6 bases removed from V and 4 bases from J, the gap between germline ends came to 12 bases. From germline, CDR1 is DFQATT and CDR2 SNEGSKA (reference sequence). The CDR3 totals 12 residues. The CDR3 reads CSAYRDSYGYTF. The DNA of the CDR3 is TGCAGTGCCTACAGGGATTCCTATGGCTACACCTTC.

This clonotype was counted between two and nine times. This rearrangement joins TRBV11-3 to TRBJ2-1; 11 bases are a match to TRBD1. This CDR3 has 15 amino acids. V lost 5 bases, J lost 6 bases, and 6 bases stayed unmatched. Looked up from germline, CDR1 is SGHNT and CDR2 is YENEEA. CDR3 in DNA: TGTGCCAGCAGCCTACGGGGGACAGGGGGCAATGAGCAGTTCTTC. Amino acid sequence: CASSLRGTGGNEQFF.

The rearrangement uses TRBV15 and TRBJ2-7; a weak D match, TRBD1 (6 bases). V shed 4 bases and J shed 5 bases, with 21 bases lying between them. Germline V CDR1 and CDR2: LNHNV, YYDKDF (reference sequence). The CDR3 sequence is 16 residues long. The CDR3 sequence: CATSTWTAGTPHEQYF. Here the CDR3 DNA reads TGTGCCACCAGCACTTGGACAGCCGGGACCCCCCACGAGCAGTACTTC.

In this sample, this clonotype turned up a few times. The chain links TRBV7-3 to TRBJ1-1; the D is unclear. Deletions cut 1 base from V and 2 bases from J, with 11 bases between. The CDR3 extends over 15 amino acids. The V gene's germline CDR1 is SGHTA and CDR2 FQGTGA. The CDR3 protein is CASSLIVGRNTEAFF. As DNA, the CDR3 is TGTGCCAGCAGCTTAATCGTGGGCCGAAACACTGAAGCTTTCTTT.

V is TRBV6-5 and J is TRBJ1-1; possible D gene TRBD1, 5 bases. The V end lost 8 bases, the J end lost 4 bases, and 11 bases lay between the germline ends. This CDR3 has 12 residues. Germline V gene lookup returns CDR1 MNHEY and CDR2 SVGAGI. This chain's CDR3 is CASLSQGTEAFF. CDR3 nucleotides: TGTGCCAGCCTTTCCCAGGGCACTGAAGCTTTCTTT.

This clonotype was recorded a few times. This CDR3 reads CATSLAGWTNTGELFF. CDR3 coding DNA: TGTGCCACCAGTCTAGCGGGATGGACGAACACCGGGGAGCTGTTTTTT. The chain joins TRBV24-1 to TRBJ2-2; 9 nucleotides agree with TRBD2. The length of the CDR3 is 16 residues. The J segment lost 0 bases and the V segment lost 6 bases, leaving 4 bases of the junction unmatched. CDR1 KGHDR and CDR2 SFDVKD come from the germline V gene.

This clonotype has only a few counts. This rearrangement joins TRBV29-1 to TRBJ1-1; D may be TRBD1 (6 bases). Germline CDR1 and CDR2: SQVTM and ANQGSEA. The V end lost 6 bases, the J end lost 4 bases, and 9 bases lay between the germline ends. This CDR3 has 11 residues. The CDR3 nucleotides are TGCAGCGTCACAGGGTTCACTGAAGCTTTCTTT. As protein: CSVTGFTEAFF.

The chain uses TRBV5-1 and TRBJ1-2; 11 nucleotides agree with TRBD1. The CDR3 is made up of 16 amino acids. Germline V CDR1 and CDR2: SGHRS, YFSETQ. V lost 0 bases, J lost 8 bases, and 9 bases stayed unmatched. In DNA, the CDR3 is TGCGCCAGCAGCTTGGGCTCTGGACAGGGGGCGAGGGGCTACACCTTC. It specifies CASSLGSGQGARGYTF.

This clonotype has just a few counts. J is TRBJ1-2 and V is TRBV7-2; 8 bases align to TRBD1. The V gene's germline CDR1 is SGHTA and CDR2 FQGNSA. After removal of 0 bases from V and 3 bases from J, the junction contained 6 bases not matched to a gene. This CDR3 contains 16 residues. The CDR3 loop is CASSLAAPTGDYGYTF. The CDR3 region has the DNA TGTGCCAGCAGCTTAGCGGCCCCGACAGGGGACTATGGCTACACCTTC.

This chain joins TRBV4-2 and TRBJ1-5; D is undetermined. The V gene's germline CDR1 is LGHNA and CDR2 YNFKEQ. CDR3 length: 14 residues. The V end lost 0 bases, the J end lost 5 bases, and 8 bases lay between the germline ends. The CDR3 DNA reads as TGTGCCAGCAGCCAAGACCTGTTGGATCAGCCCCAGCATTTT. Encoded protein: CASSQDLLDQPQHF.

This clonotype was seen more than once but under ten times. The V gene is TRBV20-1, the J gene TRBJ2-7, with 10 bases matching TRBD2. The CDR3 length is 14 residues. The J segment lost 4 bases and the V segment lost 6 bases, leaving 9 bases of the junction unmatched. CDR1 is DFQATT and CDR2 is SNEGSKA in the germline V gene (reference sequence). The CDR3 coding sequence is TGCAGTGCCGAACGGGGACTAGCGATATACGAGCAGTACTTC. Translation: CSAERGLAIYEQYF.

This clonotype turned up a few times. The genes are TRBV2 and TRBJ2-2, with 7 bases lining up with TRBD2. CDR3 size: 15 residues. Germline assignment: CDR1 SNHLY and CDR2 FYNNEI. J was trimmed by 1 base and V by 6 bases; bases with no gene match: 5. The CDR3 protein is CASRNLAVNTGELFF. The CDR3 nucleotides are TGTGCCAGCAGAAATCTAGCGGTGAACACCGGGGAGCTGTTTTTT.

V gene TRBV12-3 or TRBV12-4 combines with J gene TRBJ2-1; 8 positions agree with TRBD2. The CDR3 has 15 residues. With V trimmed by 7 bases and J by 7 bases, 12 bases remained unmatched. CDR3 region: CASTLGSGRRNEQFF. The CDR3 bases are TGTGCCAGCACCCTGGGGAGCGGGAGAAGGAATGAGCAGTTCTTC.